Listed below are T cell receptor beta chains from one sample, sequenced in a study of blood T cell repertoires in COVID-19. Profiled with immunoSEQ multiplex PCR; TCRdb holds only in-frame clones, not every one. The data show approximately 89,000 clones, with around 94% seen just once and about 5.9% held by the top ten. What was sequenced was peripheral blood. These receptors were taken from a woman between 55 and 75 years old with active COVID-19. Each CDR3 is given with its conserved first and last residue. Fields, in order: clone size, V gene, J gene, D gene, CDR3 protein, CDR3 DNA. A D gene is named only where the DNA matches it firmly. For some rows the clone size is stated as once, few or many, or as a class when expanded; others skip it.

>-|TRBV2|TRBJ1-1|-
CASDSGLNTEAFF
TGTGCCAGCGACAGTGGACTAAACACTGAAGCTTTCTTT
>-|TRBV10-1|TRBJ1-4|-
CASSEGLSEKLFF
TGCGCCAGCAGTGAAGGACTATCTGAAAAACTGTTTTTT
>-|TRBV11-2|TRBJ1-6|-
CASSGGQSPNSPLHF
TGTGCCAGCAGCGGTGGACAGAGTCCCAATTCACCCCTCCACTTT
>-|TRBV6-6|TRBJ1-6|TRBD1
CASAGQGLSYNSPLHF
TGTGCCAGCGCGGGACAGGGGCTATCCTATAATTCACCCCTCCACTTT
>-|TRBV6-5|TRBJ2-1|-
CASSRTTQNYNEQFF
TGTGCCAGCAGTAGGACAACTCAAAACTACAATGAGCAGTTCTTC
>-|TRBV2|TRBJ1-1|-
CASREQATNTEAFF
TGTGCCAGCAGGGAACAGGCTACGAACACTGAAGCTTTCTTT
>-|TRBV25-1|TRBJ2-2|-
CASSAGRGWTGELFF
TGTGCCAGCAGTGCGGGCAGGGGTTGGACCGGGGAGCTGTTTTTT
>-|TRBV7-9|TRBJ2-7|TRBD1
CASSSTGEEQYF
TGTGCCAGCAGCTCAACAGGGGAAGAGCAGTACTTC
>-|TRBV7-9|TRBJ2-3|-
CASSLVGVFSDTQYF
TGTGCCAGCAGCTTAGTCGGAGTTTTCTCAGATACGCAGTATTTT
>-|TRBV5-1|TRBJ2-2|TRBD1
CASSFQGQISTGELFF
TGCGCCAGCAGCTTCCAGGGACAGATCTCCACCGGGGAGCTGTTTTTT
>-|TRBV6-4|TRBJ1-6|-
CASSLEEKNSPLHF
TGTGCCAGCAGTTTAGAAGAGAAGAATTCACCCCTCCACTTT
>-|TRBV12-3/TRBV12-4|TRBJ1-2|-
CASSLQGNYGYTF
TGTGCCAGCAGTTTACAGGGGAACTATGGCTACACCTTC
>-|TRBV11-2|TRBJ2-5|TRBD1
CASSPGQGPQETQYF
TGTGCCAGCAGCCCCGGACAGGGCCCCCAAGAGACCCAGTACTTC
>few|TRBV27|TRBJ2-7|TRBD2
CASSPRTSGTYEQYF
TGTGCCAGCAGTCCCAGGACTAGCGGGACCTACGAGCAGTACTTC
>-|TRBV18|TRBJ2-7|TRBD2
CASSPPFLAGGGEQYF
TGTGCCAGCTCACCACCGTTCTTAGCGGGAGGAGGCGAGCAGTACTTC
>-|TRBV6-5|TRBJ1-5|-
CASSYSQTSNQPQHF
TGTGCCAGCAGTTACTCACAAACAAGCAATCAGCCCCAGCATTTT
>-|TRBV28|TRBJ2-3|TRBD1
CASRGTGKGSDTQYF
TGTGCCAGCAGGGGGACAGGGAAAGGGTCAGATACGCAGTATTTT
>-|TRBV19|TRBJ1-5|-
CASSMRGKQPQHF
TGTGCCAGTAGTATGAGAGGGAAGCAGCCCCAGCATTTT
>few|TRBV4-1|TRBJ1-2|-
CASSQDDSNYGYTF
TGCGCCAGCAGCCAAGACGACAGCAACTATGGCTACACCTTC
>-|TRBV9|TRBJ2-2|TRBD2
CASSVSGGAPSTGELFF
TGTGCCAGCAGCGTAAGCGGGGGGGCCCCAAGCACCGGGGAGCTGTTTTTT
>-|TRBV10-2|TRBJ2-1|TRBD1
CASRGDRGLQNNEQFF
TGCGCCAGCAGGGGGGACAGGGGGCTTCAAAACAATGAGCAGTTCTTC
>-|TRBV12-5|TRBJ2-1|TRBD2
CASGSRLSTRTSGRAGEQFF
TGTGCTAGTGGTTCAAGATTGTCCACTAGGACTAGCGGGAGGGCAGGTGAGCAGTTCTTC
>-|TRBV9|TRBJ2-1|-
CASSPGTVSSYNEQFF
TGTGCCAGCAGCCCAGGTACGGTAAGCTCCTACAATGAGCAGTTCTTC
>-|TRBV4-2|TRBJ2-1|-
CASSSLAESYNEQFF
TGTGCCAGCAGTTCCCTGGCAGAATCCTACAATGAGCAGTTCTTC
>-|TRBV3-1/TRBV3-2|TRBJ2-1|-
CASSQARKSGSYNEQFF
TGTGCCAGCAGCCAGGCCAGAAAATCGGGCTCCTACAATGAGCAGTTCTTC
>-|TRBV9|TRBJ2-7|TRBD2
CASSVGGRNYEQYF
TGTGCCAGCAGCGTGGGCGGGAGGAACTACGAGCAGTACTTC
>-|TRBV19|TRBJ2-5|-
CASSNGETQYF
TGTGCCAGTAGTAACGGGGAGACCCAGTACTTC
>few|TRBV10-3|TRBJ2-3|TRBD2
CALSFSGATDTQYF
TGTGCCTTAAGTTTTAGCGGGGCCACAGATACGCAGTATTTT
>-|TRBV12-3/TRBV12-4|TRBJ1-1|-
CASSRPPGTEAFF
TGTGCCAGCAGTCGGCCCCCGGGGACTGAAGCTTTCTTT
>-|TRBV5-1|TRBJ1-2|-
CASSGDTGGYGYTF
TGCGCCAGCAGCGGGGACACGGGGGGCTATGGCTACACCTTC
>-|TRBV12-5|TRBJ2-2|TRBD2
CASVPSSGGRTGELFF
TGTGCTAGTGTCCCCTCTAGCGGGGGGAGAACCGGGGAGCTGTTTTTT
>-|TRBV19|TRBJ2-7|TRBD1
CASSGDRGPNEQYF
TGTGCCAGTAGTGGGGACAGGGGGCCCAACGAGCAGTACTTC
>-|TRBV5-1|TRBJ1-6|TRBD1
CASSLGDRASPLHF
TGCGCCAGCAGCTTGGGGGACAGGGCTTCACCCCTCCACTTT
>once|TRBV3-1/TRBV3-2|TRBJ1-4|-
CASSAGLSANEKLFF
TGTGCCAGCAGCGCAGGGTTGTCAGCTAATGAAAAACTGTTTTTT
>-|TRBV12-3/TRBV12-4|TRBJ2-7|-
CASSLAAEQYF
TGTGCCAGCAGTTTAGCGGCCGAGCAGTACTTC
>once|TRBV19|TRBJ2-1|-
CASSIGGGSYNEQFF
TGTGCCAGTAGTATAGGGGGAGGCTCCTACAATGAGCAGTTCTTC
>once|TRBV18|TRBJ2-1|TRBD2
CASSPGGVVYNEQFF
TGTGCCAGCTCACCAGGGGGGGTTGTTTACAATGAGCAGTTCTTC
>-|TRBV12-5|TRBJ1-4|-
CASAPFGGNEKLFF
TGTGCTAGTGCCCCCTTCGGAGGGAATGAAAAACTGTTTTTT
>few|TRBV28|TRBJ1-5|-
CASSPASGANQPQHF
TGTGCCAGCAGTCCCGCATCAGGGGCGAATCAGCCCCAGCATTTT
>-|TRBV10-3|TRBJ2-3|-
CAISERAGGTDTQYF
TGTGCCATCAGTGAGCGGGCAGGGGGCACAGATACGCAGTATTTT
>-|TRBV13|TRBJ1-2|TRBD1
CASSLRDRGYDYGYTF
TGTGCCAGCAGCTTAAGGGACAGGGGTTATGACTATGGCTACACCTTC
>-|TRBV28|TRBJ1-1|-
CASSLWQSRGNTEAFF
TGTGCCAGCAGTTTATGGCAGTCTAGGGGAAACACTGAAGCTTTCTTT
>-|TRBV5-1|TRBJ2-3|-
CASSLGESTDTQYF
TGCGCCAGCAGCTTAGGAGAGAGCACAGATACGCAGTATTTT
>-|TRBV18|TRBJ2-5|-
CASSPRTAREETQYF
TGTGCCAGCTCACCACGTACAGCCAGGGAAGAGACCCAGTACTTC
>-|TRBV19|TRBJ1-4|TRBD1
CATSGQTNEKLFF
TGTGCCACTTCGGGACAGACTAATGAAAAACTGTTTTTT
>-|TRBV6-5|TRBJ2-5|-
CASSTGDQETQYF
TGTGCCAGCAGCACAGGAGACCAAGAGACCCAGTACTTC
>-|TRBV6-5|TRBJ2-5|-
CASSYGIASQETQYF
TGTGCCAGCAGTTACGGGATAGCGAGTCAAGAGACCCAGTACTTC
>-|TRBV6-1|TRBJ2-3|-
CASSETVTGTSSTDTQYF
TGTGCCAGCAGTGAAACCGTAACCGGGACATCTAGCACAGATACGCAGTATTTT
>-|TRBV6-5|TRBJ2-3|-
CASSPLGVGTDTQYF
TGTGCCAGCTCCCCCCTCGGGGTAGGCACAGATACGCAGTATTTT
>-|TRBV6-5|TRBJ2-7|-
CASKPPSSYEQYF
TGTGCCAGCAAACCACCGAGCTCCTACGAGCAGTACTTC
>-|TRBV19|TRBJ2-5|TRBD1
CASRDRGRETQYF
TGTGCCAGTAGGGACAGGGGGAGAGAGACCCAGTACTTC